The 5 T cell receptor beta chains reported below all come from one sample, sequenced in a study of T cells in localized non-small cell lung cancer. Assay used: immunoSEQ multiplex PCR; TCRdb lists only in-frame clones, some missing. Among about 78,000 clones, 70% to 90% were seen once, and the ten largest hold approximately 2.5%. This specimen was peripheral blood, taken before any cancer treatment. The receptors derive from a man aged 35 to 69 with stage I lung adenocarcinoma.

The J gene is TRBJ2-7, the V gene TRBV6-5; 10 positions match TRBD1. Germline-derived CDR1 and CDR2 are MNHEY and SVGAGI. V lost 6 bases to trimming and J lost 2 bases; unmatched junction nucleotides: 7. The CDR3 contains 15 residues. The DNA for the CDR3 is TGTGCCAGCAGCTTACACGGGACAGGGGCCTACGAGCAGTACTTC. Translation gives CASSLHGTGAYEQYF.

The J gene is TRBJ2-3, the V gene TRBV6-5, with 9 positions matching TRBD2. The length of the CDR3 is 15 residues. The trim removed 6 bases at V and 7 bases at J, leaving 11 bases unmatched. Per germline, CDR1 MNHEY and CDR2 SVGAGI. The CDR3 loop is CASRPGTSYLHTQYF. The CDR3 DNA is TGTGCCAGCAGACCCGGGACTAGCTACCTTCATACGCAGTATTTT.

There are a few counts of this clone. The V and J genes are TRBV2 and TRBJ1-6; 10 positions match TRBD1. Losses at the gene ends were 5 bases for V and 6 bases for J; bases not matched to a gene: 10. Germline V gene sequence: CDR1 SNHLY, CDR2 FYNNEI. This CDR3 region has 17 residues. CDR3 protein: CASSPGTGVGFNSPLHF. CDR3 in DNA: TGTGCCAGCAGTCCCGGGACAGGGGTCGGGTTTAATTCACCCCTCCACTTT.

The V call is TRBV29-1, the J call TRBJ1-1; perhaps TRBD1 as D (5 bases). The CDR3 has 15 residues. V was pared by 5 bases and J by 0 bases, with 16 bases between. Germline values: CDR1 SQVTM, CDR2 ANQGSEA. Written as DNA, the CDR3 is TGCAGCGTTCACCGGGACCTCACCTTGAACACTGAAGCTTTCTTT. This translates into CSVHRDLTLNTEAFF.

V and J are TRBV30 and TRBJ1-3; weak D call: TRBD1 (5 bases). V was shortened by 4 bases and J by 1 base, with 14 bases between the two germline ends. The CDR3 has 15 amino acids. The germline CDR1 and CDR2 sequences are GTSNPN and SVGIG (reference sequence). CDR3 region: CAWTSGKGSGNTIYF. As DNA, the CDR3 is TGTGCCTGGACCTCAGGGAAGGGGTCTGGAAACACCATATATTTT.